This entry concerns a single TCR beta chain. As yet, its antigen is unknown. These data are taken from a study of CXCR3-negative and CXCR3-positive naive CD8 T cells. The study's findings and limits: For naive cells, CXCR3-negative and CXCR3-positive subsets had similar TRBV-TRBJ usage; for memory cells, usage differed. Both of the naive subsets showed about the same high diversity, but memory CD8+ cells had much less. CXCR3-negative naive cells had less hydrophobic TRB CDR3s than did CXCR3-positive naive cells.

The CDR3 contains 13 residues. Germline V CDR1 and CDR2: MDHEN, SYDVKM. Researchers prepared the TRB cDNA libraries using 5' RACE with UMI labels. TCRdb processed the 5' RACE reads again and assigns one entry to each CDR3 protein, with no DNA. This table holds over 20,000 distinct CDR3 sequences. At about 270,000 cells each, triplicate sorts were carried out for each CD8+ T cell subset. This TCR derives from a human donor in good health. Some clones in this sample may be carry-over from other donors' samples. Material: naive CXCR3- CD8+ T cells from blood. The subset denotes: CD45RO-CCR7+CD27+CD95- naive CD8+ T cells lacking CXCR3 (TNR3-). The rearrangement links TRBV28 to TRBJ2-7; TCRdb indicates TRBD1, and absent DNA this call remains unverified. The CDR3 sequence is CASSFAEGYEQYF. The variable domain in full, with the rest retrieved from reference TRBV28 and TRBJ2-7, is DVKVTQSSRYLVKRTGEKVFLECVQDMDHENMFWYRQDPGLGLRLIYFSYDVKMKEKGDIPEGYSVSREKKERFSLILESASTNQTSMYLCASSFAEGYEQYFGPGTRLTVT.